Below, one T cell receptor (beta chain) is given with its context. This sample was included in a study of blood T cell repertoires in COVID-19. Looking at the study overall: COVID-19 samples from acute and convalescent phases originated in the United States, Italy and Spain.

Original processing methods: By means of reference gene primer amplification, nucleated cell counts were estimated. This table comes from immunoSEQ multiplex PCR, and its TCRdb copy is limited to in-frame clones, with some not included. V and J calls and clone size are copied from that table; D and trimming were computed from the DNA. The data show approximately 250,000 clones, around 86% seen once. Trimming shortened V by 4 bases and J by 4 bases, and 13 bases separated the two germline ends. Germline CDR1 and CDR2: ENHRY and SYGVKD. The CDR3 totals 15 residues. Seattle patient enrollment occurred during active infection, with longitudinal follow-up thereafter.

This receptor was obtained from a woman aged 80 or older with COVID-19, enrolled during active disease. V usage is TRBV10-3 and J usage is TRBJ1-4; D gene uncertain. Source material: peripheral blood. In DNA, the CDR3 is TGTGCCATCAGTGTAAGAGGGTCAGATAATGAAAAACTGTTTTTT. It yields the protein CAISVRGSDNEKLFF.